The T cell receptor beta chain described here comes from a study of human T cells and chemical hapten exposure. As processed by the authors: Per-sample TCR counts ranged from 23,224 to 690,600, median about 90,000. TCRdb reanalysed the RACE reads using MiXCR and keeps one entry per CDR3 protein. Clone size and V and J calls follow TCRdb, not the original study. The sample carries some 88,000 distinct CDR3 sequences, 9.5% to 12% recorded once. The V segment lost 3 bases and the J segment 11 bases; nucleotides outside the gene matches: 13. The CDR3 extends over 15 amino acids. Per germline, CDR1 SNHLY and CDR2 FYNNEI. As to time point: patch test 2, 6 weeks after DPC sensitization. Treatment defined: therapeutic diphenylcyclopropenone sensitization with weekly scalp DPC.

The source was whole blood, collected in connection with sensitization to the hapten diphenylcyclopropenone (DPC). The sequence came from a man between 40 and 49 years old with alopecia areata. Some clones in this sample may be carry-over from other donors' samples. The V call is TRBV2, the J call TRBJ1-1; 9 bases are a match to TRBD1. The CDR3, as DNA: TGTGCCAGCAGTGATCCCGGACAGGGGCGGGTGGGGGCTTTCTTT. Translation: CASSDPGQGRVGAFF.